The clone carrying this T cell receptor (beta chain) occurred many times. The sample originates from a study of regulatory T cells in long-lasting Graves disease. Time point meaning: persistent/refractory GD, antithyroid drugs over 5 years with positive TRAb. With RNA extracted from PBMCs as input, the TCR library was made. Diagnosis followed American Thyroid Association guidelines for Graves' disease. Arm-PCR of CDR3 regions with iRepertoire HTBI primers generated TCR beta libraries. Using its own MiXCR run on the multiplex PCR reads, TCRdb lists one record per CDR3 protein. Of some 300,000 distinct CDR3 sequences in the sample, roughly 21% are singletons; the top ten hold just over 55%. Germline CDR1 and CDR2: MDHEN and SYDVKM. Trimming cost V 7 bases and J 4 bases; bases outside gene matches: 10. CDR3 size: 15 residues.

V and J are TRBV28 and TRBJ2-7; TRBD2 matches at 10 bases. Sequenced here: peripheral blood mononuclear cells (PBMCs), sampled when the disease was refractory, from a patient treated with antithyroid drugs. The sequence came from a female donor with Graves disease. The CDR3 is CASTLSRTSGYEQYF. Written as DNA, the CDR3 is TGTGCCAGCACCCTATCCAGGACTAGCGGTTACGAGCAGTACTTC.